This is a list of T cell receptor beta chains from one sample in a study of T cell responses to AZD1222 COVID-19 vaccine. Assay: immunoSEQ multiplex PCR; the TCRdb copy retains only in-frame clones and omits some. The data show 100,000 to 150,000 clones, with about 86% seen just once and less than 3.5% held by the top ten. The material was peripheral blood, obtained 28 days after the second AZD1222 dose. The receptors shown here come from an adult who received the AZD1222 COVID-19 vaccine. CDR3s include the opening cysteine and the closing phenylalanine or tryptophan. Fields, in order: V gene, CDR3 protein.

v_gene: TRBV3-1/TRBV3-2
CDR3aa: CASSPATDEQFF

v_gene: TRBV29-1
CDR3aa: CSVGTGTYEQYF

v_gene: TRBV2
CDR3aa: CASSEKFWGLGSPLHF

v_gene: TRBV7-2
CDR3aa: CASSLDPPLHF

v_gene: TRBV3-1/TRBV3-2
CDR3aa: CASSGSAGWGYTF

v_gene: TRBV28
CDR3aa: CASSLWTGDDGELFF

v_gene: TRBV19
CDR3aa: CASSPRQFSPLHF

v_gene: TRBV20-1
CDR3aa: CSANDRYEQYF

v_gene: TRBV7-6
CDR3aa: CASSPDFSRANVLTF

v_gene: TRBV21-1
CDR3aa: CASSKGVGAPNEKLFF

v_gene: TRBV30
CDR3aa: CAWSVGYEQYF

v_gene: TRBV10-2
CDR3aa: CASSPGDSGYEQYF

v_gene: TRBV6-5
CDR3aa: CASSYSDSPPYEQYF

v_gene: TRBV7-8
CDR3aa: CASTGGDTEAFF

v_gene: TRBV7-9
CDR3aa: CASSLEAPPQHF

v_gene: TRBV6-4
CDR3aa: CASSESGLITEAFF

v_gene: TRBV9
CDR3aa: CASSVGLPPQETQYF

v_gene: TRBV7-2
CDR3aa: CASSLVLAGATGELFF

v_gene: TRBV27
CDR3aa: CASSTGGGQPQHF

v_gene: TRBV7-9
CDR3aa: CASSLSDREYNEKLFF

v_gene: TRBV9
CDR3aa: CASSTGITYEQYF

v_gene: TRBV5-1
CDR3aa: CASSLGQGTYGYTF